What follows are 4 T cell receptor beta chains derived from one specimen sequenced in a study of T cell responses to AZD1222 COVID-19 vaccine. Clones were sequenced by immunoSEQ multiplex PCR, and TCRdb holds only the in-frame ones, with some missing. The data show some 120,000 clones, about nine tenths seen once. Sequencing used peripheral blood, obtained on day 0 of AZD1222 vaccination. The receptors here all came from an adult in good health.

The chain is built from TRBV28 and TRBJ2-2; no reliable D call. The germline V gene encodes CDR1 MDHEN and CDR2 SYDVKM. The ends were cut back, 5 bases at V and 7 bases at J, with 8 bases in the middle. This CDR3 spans 12 amino acids. CDR3 DNA: TGTGCCAGCAGTCAAGAAGTCGGGGAGCTGTTTTTT. Protein: CASSQEVGELFF.

The chain couples TRBV21-1 to TRBJ1-5. TRBV21-1 is marked as a pseudogene. The CDR3 runs 12 residues. For the CDR3, the DNA is TGTGCCAGCAGCAAAGCTAATCAGCCCCAGCATTTT. The encoded protein is CASSKANQPQHF.

With respect to this clone: This specimen includes other DNA sequences encoding the same CDR3. The chain uses TRBV28 and TRBJ2-2, with 13 bases lining up with TRBD2. The CDR3 is 16 amino acids. In germline, CDR1 is MDHEN, CDR2 SYDVKM. V shed 4 bases and J 6 bases; nucleotides not matched to a gene: 5. The CDR3 sequence: CASSSPTSGRAGELFF. For the CDR3, the DNA is TGTGCCAGCAGTTCACCTACTAGCGGGAGGGCCGGGGAGCTGTTTTTT. The whole variable domain, filled in from reference TRBV28 and TRBJ2-2, reads DVKVTQSSRYLVKRTGEKVFLECVQDMDHENMFWYRQDPGLGLRLIYFSYDVKMKEKGDIPEGYSVSREKKERFSLILESASTNQTSMYLCASSSPTSGRAGELFFGEGSRLTVL.

The CDR3 is CATSDLATSTDTQYF. DNA for the CDR3: TGTGCCACCAGTGATCTAGCGACGAGCACAGATACGCAGTATTTT. The V and J genes are TRBV24-1 and TRBJ2-3; the D gene is possibly TRBD2 (6 bases). Germline CDR1 reads KGHDR; CDR2 reads SFDVKD. The CDR3 runs to 15 residues. V lost 3 bases and J 0 bases, leaving 9 bases between the germline ends.